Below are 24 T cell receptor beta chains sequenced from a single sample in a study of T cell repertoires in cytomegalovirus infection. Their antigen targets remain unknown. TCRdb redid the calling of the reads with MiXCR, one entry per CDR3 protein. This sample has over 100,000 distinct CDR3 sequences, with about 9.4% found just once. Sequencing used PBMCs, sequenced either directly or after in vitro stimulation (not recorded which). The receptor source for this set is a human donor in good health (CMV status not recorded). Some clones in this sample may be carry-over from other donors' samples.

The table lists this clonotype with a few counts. CDR3 sequence: CATRWRENGEQYF. The DNA of the CDR3 is TGTGCCACCCGATGGCGGGAGAACGGCGAGCAGTACTTC. J is TRBJ2-7 and V is TRBV27, with 7 bases lining up with TRBD2. The V gene's germline CDR1 is MNHEY and CDR2 SMNVEV (reference sequence). Unmatched junction bases numbered 12, after V lost 10 bases and J lost 6 bases. The CDR3 covers 13 residues.

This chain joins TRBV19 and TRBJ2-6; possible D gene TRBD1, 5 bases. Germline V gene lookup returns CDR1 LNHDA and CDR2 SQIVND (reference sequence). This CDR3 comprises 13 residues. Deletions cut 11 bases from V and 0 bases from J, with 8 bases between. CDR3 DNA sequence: TGTGCCGGCAGGGTCTCTGGGGCCAACGTCCTGACTTTC. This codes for CAGRVSGANVLTF.

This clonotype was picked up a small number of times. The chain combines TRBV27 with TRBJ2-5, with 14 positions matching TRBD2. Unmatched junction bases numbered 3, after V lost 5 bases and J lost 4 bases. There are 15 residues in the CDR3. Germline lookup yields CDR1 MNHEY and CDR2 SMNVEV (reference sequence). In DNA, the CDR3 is TGTGCCAGCAGTCGACTAGCGGGAGGGCGAGAGACCCAGTACTTC. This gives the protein CASSRLAGGRETQYF.

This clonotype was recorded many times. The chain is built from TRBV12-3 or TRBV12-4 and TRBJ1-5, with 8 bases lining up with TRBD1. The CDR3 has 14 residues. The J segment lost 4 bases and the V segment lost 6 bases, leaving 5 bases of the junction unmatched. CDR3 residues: CASRRDRGNQPQHF. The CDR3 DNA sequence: TGTGCCAGCAGACGCGACAGGGGAAATCAGCCCCAGCATTTT.

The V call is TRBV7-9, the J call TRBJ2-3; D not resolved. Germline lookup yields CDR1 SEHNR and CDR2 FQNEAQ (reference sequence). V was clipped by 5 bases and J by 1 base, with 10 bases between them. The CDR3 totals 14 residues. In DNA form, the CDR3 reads TGTGCCAGCAGCCTGAATTTAGGCACAGATACGCAGTATTTT. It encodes CASSLNLGTDTQYF.

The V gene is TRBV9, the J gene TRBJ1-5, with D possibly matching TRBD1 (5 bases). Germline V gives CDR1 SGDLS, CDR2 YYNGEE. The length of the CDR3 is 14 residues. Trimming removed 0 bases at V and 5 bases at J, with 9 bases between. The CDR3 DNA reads TGTGCCAGCAGCGTAGGCAGGGCCTATCAGCCCCAGCATTTT. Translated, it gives CASSVGRAYQPQHF.

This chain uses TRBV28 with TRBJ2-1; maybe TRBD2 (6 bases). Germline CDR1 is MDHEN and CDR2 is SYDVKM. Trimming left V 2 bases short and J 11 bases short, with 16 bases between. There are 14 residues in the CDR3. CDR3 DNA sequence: TGTGCCAGCAGTTTAGGGGACTGGCGAATCAAGCAGTTCTTC. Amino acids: CASSLGDWRIKQFF.

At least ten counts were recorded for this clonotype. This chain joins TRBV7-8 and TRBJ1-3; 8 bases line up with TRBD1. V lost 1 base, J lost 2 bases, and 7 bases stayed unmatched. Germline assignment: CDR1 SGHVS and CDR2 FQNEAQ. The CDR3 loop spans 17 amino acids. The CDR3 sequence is CASSLGQGALTGNTIYF. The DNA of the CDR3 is TGTGCCAGCAGCTTAGGCCAGGGGGCACTTACTGGAAACACCATATATTTT.

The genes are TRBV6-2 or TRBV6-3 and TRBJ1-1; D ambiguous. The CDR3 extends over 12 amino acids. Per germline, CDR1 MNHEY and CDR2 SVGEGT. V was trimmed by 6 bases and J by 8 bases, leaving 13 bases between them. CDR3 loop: CASSPGSWEAFF. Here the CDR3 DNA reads TGTGCCAGCAGCCCCGGGTCCTGGGAAGCTTTCTTT.

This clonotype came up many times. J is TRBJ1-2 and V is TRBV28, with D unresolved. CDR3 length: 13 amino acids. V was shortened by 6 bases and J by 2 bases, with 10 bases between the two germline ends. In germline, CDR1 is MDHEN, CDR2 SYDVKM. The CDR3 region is CASSQPLNYGYTF. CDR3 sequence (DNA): TGTGCCAGCAGCCAACCACTGAACTATGGCTACACCTTC.

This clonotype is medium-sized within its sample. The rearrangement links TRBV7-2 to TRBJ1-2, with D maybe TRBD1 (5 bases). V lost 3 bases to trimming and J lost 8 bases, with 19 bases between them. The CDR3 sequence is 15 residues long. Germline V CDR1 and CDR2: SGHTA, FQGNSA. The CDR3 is CASSLGQTAQRGYTF. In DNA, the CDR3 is TGTGCCAGCAGCTTGGGTCAGACAGCCCAGAGGGGCTACACCTTC.

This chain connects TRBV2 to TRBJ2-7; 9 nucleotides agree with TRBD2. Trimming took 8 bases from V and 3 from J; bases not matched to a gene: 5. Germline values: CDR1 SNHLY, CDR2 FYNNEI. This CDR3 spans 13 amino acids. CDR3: CASGSGRNYEQYV. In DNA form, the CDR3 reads TGTGCCAGCGGGAGCGGGAGGAACTACGAGCAGTACGTC.

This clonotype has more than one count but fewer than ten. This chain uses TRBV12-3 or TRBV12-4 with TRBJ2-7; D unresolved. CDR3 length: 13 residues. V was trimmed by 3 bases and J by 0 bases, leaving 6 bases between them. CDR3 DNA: TGTGCCAGCAGTTTGCCCTTCTCCTACGAGCAGTACTTC. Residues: CASSLPFSYEQYF.

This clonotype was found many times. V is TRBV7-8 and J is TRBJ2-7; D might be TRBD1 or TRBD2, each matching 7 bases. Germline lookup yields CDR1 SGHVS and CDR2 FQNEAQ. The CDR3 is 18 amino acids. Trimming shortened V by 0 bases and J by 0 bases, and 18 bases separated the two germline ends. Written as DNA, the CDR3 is TGTGCCAGCAGCTTAGCGCGGGGGTCAGGGGGTTTCTCCTACGAGCAGTACTTC. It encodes CASSLARGSGGFSYEQYF.

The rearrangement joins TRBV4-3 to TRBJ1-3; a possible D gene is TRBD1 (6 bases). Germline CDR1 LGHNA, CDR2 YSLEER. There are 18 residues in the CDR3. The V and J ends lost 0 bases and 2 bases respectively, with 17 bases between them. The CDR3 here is CASSQEGGWGRTGNTIYF. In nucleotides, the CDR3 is TGCGCCAGCAGCCAAGAAGGGGGATGGGGGAGAACTGGAAACACCATATATTTT.

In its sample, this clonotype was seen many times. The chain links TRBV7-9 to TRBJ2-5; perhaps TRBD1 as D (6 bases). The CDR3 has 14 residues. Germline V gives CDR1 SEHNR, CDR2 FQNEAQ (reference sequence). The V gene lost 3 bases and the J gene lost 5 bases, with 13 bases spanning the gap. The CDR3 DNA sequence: TGTGCCAGCAGCTTTATAAGGGGGACGGAGACCCAGTACTTC. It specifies CASSFIRGTETQYF.

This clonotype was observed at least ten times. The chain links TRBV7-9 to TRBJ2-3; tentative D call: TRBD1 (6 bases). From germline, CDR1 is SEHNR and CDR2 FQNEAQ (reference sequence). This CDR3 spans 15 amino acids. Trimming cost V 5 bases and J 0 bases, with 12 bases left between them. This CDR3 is CASSPQGTSTDTQYF. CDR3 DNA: TGTGCCAGCAGCCCGCAGGGGACGAGCACAGATACGCAGTATTTT.

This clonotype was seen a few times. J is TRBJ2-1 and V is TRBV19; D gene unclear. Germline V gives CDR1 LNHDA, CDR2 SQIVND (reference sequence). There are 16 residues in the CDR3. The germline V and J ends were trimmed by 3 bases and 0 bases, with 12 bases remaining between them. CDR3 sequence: CASSMVRLLSYNEQFF. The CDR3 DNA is TGTGCCAGTAGTATGGTCCGACTCCTCTCCTACAATGAGCAGTTCTTC.

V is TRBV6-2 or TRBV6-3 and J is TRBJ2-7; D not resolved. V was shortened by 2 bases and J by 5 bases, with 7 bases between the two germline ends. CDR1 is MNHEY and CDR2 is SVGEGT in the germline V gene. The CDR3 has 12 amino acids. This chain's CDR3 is CASSYDRDEQYF. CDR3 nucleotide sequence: TGTGCCAGCAGTTACGATCGGGACGAGCAGTACTTC.

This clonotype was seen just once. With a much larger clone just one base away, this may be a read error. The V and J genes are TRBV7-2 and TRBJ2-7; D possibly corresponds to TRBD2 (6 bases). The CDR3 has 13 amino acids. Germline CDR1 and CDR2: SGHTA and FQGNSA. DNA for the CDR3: TGTGCCAGCAGCTTGGGACTTTTCTACGAGCAGAACTTC. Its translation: CASSLGLFYEQNF.

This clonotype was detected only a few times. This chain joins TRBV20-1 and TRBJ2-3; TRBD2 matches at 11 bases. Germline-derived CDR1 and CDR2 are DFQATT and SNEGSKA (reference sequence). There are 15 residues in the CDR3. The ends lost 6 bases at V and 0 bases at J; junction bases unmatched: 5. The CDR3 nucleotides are TGCAGTGCCGATCTAGCGGGAGGTAGCACAGATACGCAGTATTTT. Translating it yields CSADLAGGSTDTQYF.

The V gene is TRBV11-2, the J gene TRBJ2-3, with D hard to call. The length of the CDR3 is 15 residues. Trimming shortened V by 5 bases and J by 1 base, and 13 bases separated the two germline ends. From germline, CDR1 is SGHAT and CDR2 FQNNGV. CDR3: CASSPWSLGTDTQYF. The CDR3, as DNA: TGTGCCAGCAGCCCCTGGAGCTTAGGCACAGATACGCAGTATTTT.

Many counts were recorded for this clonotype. CDR3 loop: CASSPWTGLTEAFF. DNA of the CDR3: TGTGCCAGCAGCCCTTGGACAGGGCTCACTGAAGCTTTCTTT. This chain connects TRBV7-9 to TRBJ1-1; 8 bases match TRBD1. The CDR3 is 14 residues long. From germline, CDR1 is SEHNR and CDR2 FQNEAQ (reference sequence). The V and J ends lost 5 bases and 4 bases, in that order; junction bases with no gene match: 6.

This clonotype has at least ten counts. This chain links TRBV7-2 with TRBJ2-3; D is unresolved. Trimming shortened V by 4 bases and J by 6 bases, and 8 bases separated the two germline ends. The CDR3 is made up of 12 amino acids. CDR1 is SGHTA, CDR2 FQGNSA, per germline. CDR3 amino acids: CASSYDPDTQYF. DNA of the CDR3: TGTGCCAGCAGCTATGATCCGGATACGCAGTATTTT.